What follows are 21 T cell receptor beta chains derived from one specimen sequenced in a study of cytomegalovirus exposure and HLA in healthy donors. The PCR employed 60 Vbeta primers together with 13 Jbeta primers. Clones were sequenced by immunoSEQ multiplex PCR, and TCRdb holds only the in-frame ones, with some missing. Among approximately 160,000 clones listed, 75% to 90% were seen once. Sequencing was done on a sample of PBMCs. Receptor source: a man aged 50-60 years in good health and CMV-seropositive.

The CDR3 reads CASSLTGAEDTQYF. As DNA, the CDR3 is TGTGCCAGCAGTTTAACAGGGGCAGAGGATACGCAGTATTTT. This chain uses TRBV27 with TRBJ2-3; 7 positions agree with TRBD1. V trimming: 2 bases; J trimming: 6 bases; junction bases outside the gene matches: 5. From germline, CDR1 is MNHEY and CDR2 SMNVEV (reference sequence). This CDR3 comprises 14 residues.

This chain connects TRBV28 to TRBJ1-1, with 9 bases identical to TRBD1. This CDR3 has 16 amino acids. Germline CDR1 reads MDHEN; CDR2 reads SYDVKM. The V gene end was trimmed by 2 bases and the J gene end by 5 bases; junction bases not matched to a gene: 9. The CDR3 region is CASSLRGTGSLTEAFF. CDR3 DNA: TGTGCCAGCAGTTTACGAGGGACAGGGAGTTTAACTGAAGCTTTCTTT.

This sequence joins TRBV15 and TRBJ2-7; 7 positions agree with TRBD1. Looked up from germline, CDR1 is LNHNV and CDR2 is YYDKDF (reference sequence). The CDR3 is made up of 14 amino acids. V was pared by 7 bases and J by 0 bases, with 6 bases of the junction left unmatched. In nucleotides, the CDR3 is TGTGCCACCACTCCGGGACAGACCTCCTACGAGCAGTACTTC. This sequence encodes CATTPGQTSYEQYF.

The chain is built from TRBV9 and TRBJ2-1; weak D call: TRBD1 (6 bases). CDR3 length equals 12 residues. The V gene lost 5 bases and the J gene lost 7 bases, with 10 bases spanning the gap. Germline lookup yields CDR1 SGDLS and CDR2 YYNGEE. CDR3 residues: CASRKRGNEQFF. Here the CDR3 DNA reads TGTGCCAGCAGGAAAAGGGGGAATGAGCAGTTCTTC.

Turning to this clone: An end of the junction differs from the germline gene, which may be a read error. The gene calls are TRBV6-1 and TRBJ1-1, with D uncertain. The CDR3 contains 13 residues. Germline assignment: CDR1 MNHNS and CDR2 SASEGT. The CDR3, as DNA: TGTGCCAGCACTGAACTTATGAACACTGAAGCTTTCTTT. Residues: CASTELMNTEAFF.

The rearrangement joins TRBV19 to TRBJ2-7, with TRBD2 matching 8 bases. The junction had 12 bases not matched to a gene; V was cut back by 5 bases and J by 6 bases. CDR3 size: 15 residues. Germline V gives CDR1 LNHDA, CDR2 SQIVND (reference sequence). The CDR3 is CASSAPPGLVGEQYF. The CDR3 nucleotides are TGTGCCAGTAGTGCCCCACCGGGACTAGTCGGCGAGCAGTACTTC. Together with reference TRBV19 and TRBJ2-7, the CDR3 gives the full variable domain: DGGITQSPKYLFRKEGQNVTLSCEQNLNHDAMYWYRQDPGQGLRLIYYSQIVNDFQKGDIAEGYSVSREKKESFPLTVTSAQKNPTAFYLCASSAPPGLVGEQYFGPGTRLTVT.

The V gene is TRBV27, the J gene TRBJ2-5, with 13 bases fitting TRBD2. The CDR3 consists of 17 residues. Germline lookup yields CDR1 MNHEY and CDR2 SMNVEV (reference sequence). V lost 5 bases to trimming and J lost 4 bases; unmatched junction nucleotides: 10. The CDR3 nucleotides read TGTGCCAGCAGTAAGGGACTAGCGGGGCCTTTGAGAGAGACCCAGTACTTC. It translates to CASSKGLAGPLRETQYF.

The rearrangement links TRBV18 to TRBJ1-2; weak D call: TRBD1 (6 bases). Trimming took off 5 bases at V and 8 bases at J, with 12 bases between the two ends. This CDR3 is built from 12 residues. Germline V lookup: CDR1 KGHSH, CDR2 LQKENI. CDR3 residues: CASSGGAEGYTF. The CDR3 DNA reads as TGTGCCAGCTCAGGGGGCGCGGAGGGCTACACCTTC.

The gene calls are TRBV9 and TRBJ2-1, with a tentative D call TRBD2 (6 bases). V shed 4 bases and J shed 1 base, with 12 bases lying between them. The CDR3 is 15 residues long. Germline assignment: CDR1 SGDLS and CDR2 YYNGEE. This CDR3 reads CASSTLGGSYNEQFF. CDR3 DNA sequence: TGTGCCAGCAGCACCCTGGGGGGTTCCTACAATGAGCAGTTCTTC.

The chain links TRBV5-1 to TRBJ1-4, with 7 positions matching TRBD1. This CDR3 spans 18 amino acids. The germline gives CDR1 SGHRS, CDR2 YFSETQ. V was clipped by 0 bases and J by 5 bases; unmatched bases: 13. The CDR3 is CASSLVSLHGQANEKLFF. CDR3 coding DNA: TGCGCCAGCAGCTTGGTTTCCCTACATGGACAGGCAAATGAAAAACTGTTTTTT.

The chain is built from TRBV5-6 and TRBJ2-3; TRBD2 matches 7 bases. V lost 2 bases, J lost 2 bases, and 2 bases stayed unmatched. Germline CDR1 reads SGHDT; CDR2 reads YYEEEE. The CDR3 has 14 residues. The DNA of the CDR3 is TGTGCCAGCAGCTTCCTAGCGGTCACAGATACGCAGTATTTT. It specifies CASSFLAVTDTQYF.

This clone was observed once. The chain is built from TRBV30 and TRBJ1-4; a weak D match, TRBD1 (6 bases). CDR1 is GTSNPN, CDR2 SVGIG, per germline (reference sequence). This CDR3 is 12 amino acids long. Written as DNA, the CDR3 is TGTGCTGGGCAGGGGCTGGGAGAAAAACTGTTTTTT. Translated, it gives CAGQGLGEKLFF. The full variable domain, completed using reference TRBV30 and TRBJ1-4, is SQTIHQWPATLVQPVGSPLSLECTVEGTSNPNLYWYRQAAGRGLQLLFYSVGIGQISSEVPQNLSASRPQDRQFILSSKKLLLSDSGFYLCAGQGLGEKLFFGSGTQLSVL.

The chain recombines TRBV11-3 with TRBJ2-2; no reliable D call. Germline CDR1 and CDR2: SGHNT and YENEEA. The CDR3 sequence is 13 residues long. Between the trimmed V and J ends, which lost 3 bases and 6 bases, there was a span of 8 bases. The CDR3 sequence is CASSFASAGELFF. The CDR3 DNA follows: TGTGCCAGCAGCTTTGCGTCGGCCGGGGAGCTGTTTTTT.

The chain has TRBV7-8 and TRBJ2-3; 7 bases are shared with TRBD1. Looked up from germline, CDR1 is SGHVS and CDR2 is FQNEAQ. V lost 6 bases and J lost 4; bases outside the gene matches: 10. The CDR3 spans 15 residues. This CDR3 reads CASSFTGEGSDTQYF. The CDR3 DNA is TGTGCCAGCAGTTTCACAGGGGAAGGGTCAGATACGCAGTATTTT.

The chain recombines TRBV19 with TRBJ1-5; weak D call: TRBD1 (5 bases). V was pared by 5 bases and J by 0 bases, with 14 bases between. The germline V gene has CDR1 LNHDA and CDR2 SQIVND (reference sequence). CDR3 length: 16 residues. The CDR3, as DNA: TGTGCCAGTAGTGCCGCCGACAGTTATAGCAATCAGCCCCAGCATTTT. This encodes CASSAADSYSNQPQHF. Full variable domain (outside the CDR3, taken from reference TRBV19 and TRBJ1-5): DGGITQSPKYLFRKEGQNVTLSCEQNLNHDAMYWYRQDPGQGLRLIYYSQIVNDFQKGDIAEGYSVSREKKESFPLTVTSAQKNPTAFYLCASSAADSYSNQPQHFGDGTRLSIL.

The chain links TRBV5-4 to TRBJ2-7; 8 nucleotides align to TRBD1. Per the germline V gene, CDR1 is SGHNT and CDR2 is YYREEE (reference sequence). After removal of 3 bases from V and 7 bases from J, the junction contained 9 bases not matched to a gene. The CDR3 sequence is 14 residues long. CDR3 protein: CASSSGTGNREQYF. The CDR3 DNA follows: TGTGCCAGCAGCTCCGGGACAGGAAACCGGGAGCAGTACTTC.

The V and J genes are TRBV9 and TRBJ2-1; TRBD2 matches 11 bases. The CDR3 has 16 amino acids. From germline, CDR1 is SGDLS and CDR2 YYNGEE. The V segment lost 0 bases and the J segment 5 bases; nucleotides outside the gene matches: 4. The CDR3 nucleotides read TGTGCCAGCAGCGTAGGTCCTAGCGGGGGGAACAATGAGCAGTTCTTC. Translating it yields CASSVGPSGGNNEQFF.

In DNA, the CDR3 is TGTGCCAGCAGCTCCCACTCCTACGAGCAGTACTTC. Translating it yields CASSSHSYEQYF. This rearrangement joins TRBV9 to TRBJ2-7; D gene unclear. The CDR3 spans 12 residues. Trimming removed 4 bases from V and 0 bases from J, with 5 bases in between. Looked up from germline, CDR1 is SGDLS and CDR2 is YYNGEE.

CDR3 region: CAITEGGQGDSPLHF. CDR3 nucleotide sequence: TGTGCCATCACCGAGGGGGGACAGGGGGACTCACCCCTCCACTTT. This chain links TRBV10-3 with TRBJ1-6, with 11 bases that match TRBD1. The CDR3 contains 15 residues. From germline, CDR1 is ENHRY and CDR2 SYGVKD. J gave up 10 bases and V 7 bases, and 9 bases lay outside the gene matches.

In nucleotides, the CDR3 is TGTGCCAGCAGCTTAGCCCGGACTACCTCCTACGAGCAGTACTTC. Translated, it gives CASSLARTTSYEQYF. The chain joins TRBV7-8 to TRBJ2-7, with TRBD2 as a possible D gene (6 bases). Looked up from germline, CDR1 is SGHVS and CDR2 is FQNEAQ. V shed 0 bases and J shed 0 bases, with 9 bases lying between them. This CDR3 has 15 residues.

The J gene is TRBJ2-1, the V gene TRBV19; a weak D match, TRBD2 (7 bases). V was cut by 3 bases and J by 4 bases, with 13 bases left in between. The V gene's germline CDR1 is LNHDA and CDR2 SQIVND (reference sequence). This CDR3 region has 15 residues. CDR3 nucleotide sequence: TGTGCCAGTAGTATCCCCGGGGGGCTATACAATGAGCAGTTCTTC. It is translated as CASSIPGGLYNEQFF.